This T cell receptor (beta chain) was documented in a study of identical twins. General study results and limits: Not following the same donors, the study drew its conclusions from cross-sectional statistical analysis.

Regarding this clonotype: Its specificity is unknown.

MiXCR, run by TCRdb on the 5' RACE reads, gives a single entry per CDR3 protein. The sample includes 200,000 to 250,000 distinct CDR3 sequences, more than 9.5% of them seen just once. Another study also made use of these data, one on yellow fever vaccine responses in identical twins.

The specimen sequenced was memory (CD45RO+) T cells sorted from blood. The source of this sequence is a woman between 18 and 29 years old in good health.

The CDR3 is CASSTQGQPQHF. In nucleotides, the CDR3 is TGTGCCAGCAGTACACAGGGTCAGCCCCAGCATTTT. The rearrangement uses TRBV2 and TRBJ1-5, with D possibly matching TRBD1 (6 bases). CDR1 and CDR2 (germline): SNHLY, FYNNEI. V lost 5 bases to trimming and J lost 6 bases, with 8 bases between them. This CDR3 contains 12 residues.